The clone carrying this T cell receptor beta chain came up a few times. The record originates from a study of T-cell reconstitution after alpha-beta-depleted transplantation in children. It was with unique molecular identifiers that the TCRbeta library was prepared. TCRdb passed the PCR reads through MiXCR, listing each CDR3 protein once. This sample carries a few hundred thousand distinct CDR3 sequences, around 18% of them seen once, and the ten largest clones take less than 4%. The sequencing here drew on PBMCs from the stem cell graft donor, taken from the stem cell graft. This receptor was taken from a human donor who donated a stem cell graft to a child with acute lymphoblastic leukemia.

The CDR3 sequence: CASSPSGLAAYNEQFF. CDR3 bases: TGTGCCAGCAGCCCTAGCGGACTAGCGGCCTACAATGAGCAGTTCTTC. This chain joins TRBV12-3 or TRBV12-4 and TRBJ2-1; TRBD2 matches at 10 bases. CDR3 size: 16 residues. With V trimmed by 6 bases and J by 2 bases, 7 bases remained unmatched.